This TCR beta chain was obtained from a study of PD-1 blockade in classical Hodgkin lymphoma. Study outcomes and limitations: The authors have not defined what causes the repertoire differences, possibly disease activity or prior therapy. It was CD4+ TCR diversity, not CD8+, that rose significantly by C4D1.

On this clone itself: Antigen specificity is unknown.

The repertoire was sequenced with immunoSEQ multiplex PCR; TCRdb's copy has only in-frame clones and lacks some. The sample consists of under 100,000 clones, about nine tenths of them appearing once. Relapse was seen in all patients after autologous stem cell transplantation, and brentuximab vedotin exposure was variable. This sequence originates from a human donor with classical Hodgkin lymphoma. This specimen was peripheral blood mononuclear cells (PBMCs), taken before the second cycle of nivolumab.

The CDR3: CATSSRDAKNIQYF. In DNA form, the CDR3 reads TGTGCCACCAGCAGCAGGGATGCCAAAAACATTCAGTACTTC. The V and J genes are TRBV15 and TRBJ2-4, with a weak D call TRBD1 (5 bases). Trimming shortened V by 3 bases and J by 1 base, and 7 bases separated the two germline ends. This CDR3 spans 14 amino acids. The germline CDR1 and CDR2 sequences are LNHNV and YYDKDF (reference sequence).